This T cell receptor (beta chain) was recorded in a study of cytomegalovirus exposure and HLA in healthy donors. Points from the study as a whole: Through in vitro validation, three CMV-associated chains were shown to be specific for CMV antigens. Earlier results showed most TCR beta V segments being productive about 90% or about 30% of the time.

Healthy people donating bone marrow made up the donors. In its sample, this clone was seen once. Its antigen is unknown. Germline loops: CDR1 SGHTA, CDR2 FQGNSA. This CDR3 has 13 amino acids. Trimming shortened V by 2 bases and J by 3 bases, and 8 bases separated the two germline ends. The PCR was carried out with 60 Vbeta primers and 13 Jbeta primers. Assay used: immunoSEQ multiplex PCR; TCRdb lists only in-frame clones, some missing. The table lists about 150,000 clones, almost 85% of them singletons. The material sequenced was PBMCs. The sequence was collected from a man aged 25 to 45 in good health and CMV-seropositive. This chain connects TRBV7-2 to TRBJ2-7; a possible D gene is TRBD1 (6 bases). Here the CDR3 DNA reads TGTGCCAGCAGCTTATCAGGGGTCTACGAGCAGTACTTC. Translation: CASSLSGVYEQYF.